Listed here are 26 T cell receptor beta chains from one sample, sequenced in a study of lymphopenia after photon versus proton radiotherapy. TCRdb keeps only in-frame clones here, not all; method: immunoSEQ multiplex PCR. The table lists some 170,000 clones, roughly nine tenths of them singletons, with 4% to 5% in the top ten. The specimen was peripheral blood, collected from a patient treated with photon-based radiotherapy. Source of these receptors: a man aged 45-60 years with gastric cancer.

The V call is TRBV2, the J call TRBJ1-1, with D possibly TRBD1 on 5 matching bases. Per the germline V gene, CDR1 is SNHLY and CDR2 is FYNNEI. The CDR3 extends over 14 amino acids. The V end lost 7 bases, the J end lost 4 bases, and 16 bases lay between the germline ends. The CDR3 coding sequence is TGTGCCAGCACCCTAATTAGAGGGGTCACTGAAGCTTTCTTT. It is translated as CASTLIRGVTEAFF.

The chain's CDR3 is CASSLGQVGQYF. The DNA for the CDR3 is TGTGCCAGCAGTTTGGGGCAGGTCGGACAGTATTTT. The V and J genes are TRBV28 and TRBJ2-3, with D possibly TRBD1 on 5 matching bases. V was pared by 3 bases and J by 12 bases, with 13 bases between. CDR3 length: 12 residues. CDR1 is MDHEN, CDR2 SYDVKM, per germline.

The rearrangement joins TRBV7-2 to TRBJ2-7; 7 positions agree with TRBD1. Trimming cost V 1 base and J 2 bases; bases outside gene matches: 2. The CDR3 covers 14 residues. Germline V gives CDR1 SGHTA, CDR2 FQGNSA. The CDR3 is CASSLVQGAYEQYF. The CDR3 DNA is TGTGCCAGCAGCTTAGTTCAGGGGGCCTACGAGCAGTACTTC.

V and J are TRBV6-6 and TRBJ2-7; TRBD1 agrees at 11 bases. This CDR3 is built from 16 residues. V shed 0 bases and J 0 bases; nucleotides not matched to a gene: 1. Germline CDR1 and CDR2: MNHNY and SVGAGI (reference sequence). CDR3 region: CASSYSGTGGSYEQYF. DNA of the CDR3: TGTGCCAGCAGTTACTCTGGGACAGGGGGCTCCTACGAGCAGTACTTC.

The chain carries TRBV2 and TRBJ1-4; TRBD1 matches 9 bases. CDR1 and CDR2 from the germline V gene are SNHLY and FYNNEI. V shed 6 bases and J 7 bases; nucleotides not matched to a gene: 9. The CDR3 is made up of 15 amino acids. The CDR3 is CASSLTGGGREKLFF. The CDR3 nucleotides are TGTGCCAGCAGCTTAACAGGGGGCGGACGTGAAAAACTGTTTTTT.

This chain's CDR3 is CASSSGQGPFQTQYF. CDR3 coding DNA: TGTGCCAGCAGCTCGGGACAGGGCCCTTTCCAGACCCAGTACTTC. V usage is TRBV7-9 and J usage is TRBJ2-5; 9 bases align to TRBD1. J was trimmed by 6 bases and V by 4 bases; bases with no gene match: 9. Germline-derived CDR1 and CDR2 are SEHNR and FQNEAQ (reference sequence). The CDR3 covers 15 residues.

The chain carries TRBV7-9 and TRBJ2-7; tentatively, D is TRBD1 (6 bases). V was clipped by 2 bases and J by 3 bases, with 11 bases between them. Germline assignment: CDR1 SEHNR and CDR2 FQNEAQ (reference sequence). The CDR3 has 14 residues. The CDR3 loop is CASSLTGNIYEQYF. In DNA form, the CDR3 reads TGTGCCAGCAGCTTAACAGGGAATATCTACGAGCAGTACTTC. Full variable domain (rest looked up from reference TRBV7-9 and TRBJ2-7): DTGVSQNPRHKITKRGQNVTFRCDPISEHNRLYWYRQTLGQGPEFLTYFQNEAQLEKSRLLSDRFSAERPKGSFSTLEIQRTEQGDSAMYLCASSLTGNIYEQYFGPGTRLTVT.

V is TRBV5-6 and J is TRBJ2-7, with 9 bases that match TRBD2. CDR1 and CDR2 (germline): SGHDT, YYEEEE. With 3 bases clipped from V and 3 bases from J, the junction kept 4 bases outside the gene matches. The CDR3 has 14 residues. The DNA for the CDR3 is TGTGCCAGCAGCTCGGGACTAGCCTTCTACGAGCAGTACTTC. Its protein is CASSSGLAFYEQYF.

The rearrangement joins TRBV18 to TRBJ1-5; no clear D gene. V shed 5 bases and J shed 4 bases, with 12 bases lying between them. The V gene's germline CDR1 is KGHSH and CDR2 LQKENI. The CDR3 runs 14 residues. As DNA, the CDR3 is TGTGCCAGCTCAATTTCCCTCACGAATCAGCCCCAGCATTTT. The encoded protein is CASSISLTNQPQHF.

The CDR3 nucleotides are TGTGCCAGCAGTGACTCCCCCAATCAGCCCCAGCATTTT. It codes for CASSDSPNQPQHF. V gene TRBV6-4 combines with J gene TRBJ1-5; D is ambiguous. V was shortened by 0 bases and J by 3 bases, with 3 bases between the two germline ends. Germline CDR1 is MRHNA and CDR2 is SNTAGT. CDR3 length: 13 amino acids.

This clone was seen just once. V gene TRBV7-2 combines with J gene TRBJ1-5; no clear D. Trimming cost V 0 bases and J 5 bases, with 11 bases left between them. The CDR3 sequence is 15 residues long. The germline V gene has CDR1 SGHTA and CDR2 FQGNSA. CDR3 sequence: CASSLAGRVDQPQHF. CDR3 bases: TGTGCCAGCAGCTTAGCCGGTAGGGTGGATCAGCCCCAGCATTTT.

In the case of this clone: This sample also contains other DNA sequences that code for the same CDR3. The chain joins TRBV18 to TRBJ2-3; D is uncertain. Per the germline V gene, CDR1 is KGHSH and CDR2 is LQKENI. The CDR3 runs to 15 residues. With 0 bases removed from V and 0 bases from J, the gap between germline ends came to 7 bases. CDR3 amino acids: CASSPPGFSTDTQYF. As DNA, the CDR3 is TGTGCCAGCTCACCACCGGGGTTCAGCACAGATACGCAGTATTTT.

This CDR3 reads CASSQGRVRGRNTEAFF. DNA of the CDR3: TGCGCCAGCAGCCAAGGGAGGGTTAGGGGACGGAACACTGAAGCTTTCTTT. The chain uses TRBV4-3 and TRBJ1-1, with a weak D call TRBD1 (5 bases). CDR1 LGHNA and CDR2 YSLEER come from the germline V gene. V lost 1 base and J lost 1, with 16 bases in between. The CDR3 runs to 17 residues.

The chain is built from TRBV18 and TRBJ2-3; no definite D call. The germline gives CDR1 KGHSH, CDR2 LQKENI. The CDR3 has 14 amino acids. V was pared by 4 bases and J by 6 bases, with 14 bases between. CDR3 residues: CASSLEYLEDTQYF. CDR3 coding DNA: TGTGCCAGCTCACTGGAATATTTGGAGGATACGCAGTATTTT.

J is TRBJ2-6 and V is TRBV29-1; D is possibly TRBD2 (6 bases). Germline CDR1 and CDR2: SQVTM and ANQGSEA. The CDR3 consists of 12 residues. The CDR3 coding sequence is TGCGGAGGGAGCTCTGGGGCCAACGTCCTGACTTTC. Amino acid sequence: CGGSSGANVLTF. The variable domain in full, completed from reference TRBV29-1 and TRBJ2-6, reads SAVISQKPSRDICQRGTSLTIQCQVDSQVTMMFWYRQQPGQSLTLIATANQGSEATYESGFVIDKFPISRPNLTFSTLTVSNMSPEDSSIYLCGGSSGANVLTFGAGSRLTVL.

The J gene is TRBJ2-7, the V gene TRBV18, with TRBD1 as a possible D gene (6 bases). The CDR3 has 15 amino acids. V was trimmed by 2 bases and J by 0 bases, leaving 11 bases between them. The germline gives CDR1 KGHSH, CDR2 LQKENI. Written as DNA, the CDR3 is TGTGCCAGCTCACCAAAAGGACAGAACTCCTACGAGCAGTACTTC. Its translation: CASSPKGQNSYEQYF.

The rearrangement links TRBV5-1 to TRBJ2-3; the D gene could be TRBD1 or TRBD2 (5 bases each). Germline CDR1 and CDR2: SGHRS and YFSETQ. This CDR3 has 15 residues. The ends were cut back, 2 bases at V and 5 bases at J, with 15 bases in the middle. In DNA form, the CDR3 reads TGCGCCAGCAGCTTCTCCGGTGGGGCGGGAGATACGCAGTATTTT. Its translation: CASSFSGGAGDTQYF.

V and J are TRBV7-3 and TRBJ2-3, with a weak D call TRBD2 (5 bases). CDR3 length: 15 amino acids. Per the germline V gene, CDR1 is SGHTA and CDR2 is FQGTGA. Trimming left V 1 base short and J 5 bases short, with 13 bases between. CDR3 sequence (DNA): TGTGCCAGCAGCTTAAACAGCGGACCCAGAGATACGCAGTATTTT. The encoded protein is CASSLNSGPRDTQYF. The full variable domain, with the rest looked up from reference TRBV7-3 and TRBJ2-3, is GAGVSQTPSNKVTEKGKYVELRCDPISGHTALYWYRQSLGQGPEFLIYFQGTGAADDSGLPNDRFFAVRPEGSVSTLKIQRTERGDSAVYLCASSLNSGPRDTQYFGPGTRLTVL.

V usage is TRBV7-2 and J usage is TRBJ1-4, with 7 bases that match TRBD1. CDR1 is SGHTA and CDR2 is FQGNSA in the germline V gene. CDR3 length: 14 residues. V lost 5 bases, J lost 4 bases, and 4 bases stayed unmatched. The CDR3 loop is CASSQGGSNEKLFF. The DNA for the CDR3 is TGTGCCAGCAGCCAGGGGGGGAGTAATGAAAAACTGTTTTTT.

A single count supports this clone. CDR3 nucleotide sequence: TGTGCCACCTTCAGGGTAGGACAGGGGTCTGGCGAGCAGTACTTC. Its protein product is CATFRVGQGSGEQYF. The rearrangement joins TRBV28 to TRBJ2-7, with 9 positions matching TRBD1. CDR3 size: 15 residues. With V trimmed by 10 bases and J by 6 bases, 16 bases remained unmatched. Per the germline V gene, CDR1 is MDHEN and CDR2 is SYDVKM.

The V and J genes are TRBV6-6 and TRBJ1-5; 7 bases are shared with TRBD1. This CDR3 is 11 amino acids long. In germline, CDR1 is MNHNY, CDR2 SVGAGI (reference sequence). V lost 9 bases and J lost 4; bases outside the gene matches: 0. DNA for the CDR3: TGTGCCAGGGACAGGAATCAGCCCCAGCATTTT. As protein: CARDRNQPQHF.

The rearrangement uses TRBV4-1 and TRBJ2-4; 13 bases are shared with TRBD2. This CDR3 region has 16 residues. Germline CDR1 reads MGHRA; CDR2 reads YSYEKL. The V and J ends lost 4 bases and 8 bases, in that order; junction bases with no gene match: 8. This CDR3 reads CASSRGLAGALDIQYF. As DNA, the CDR3 is TGCGCCAGCAGCCGCGGACTAGCGGGAGCGTTGGACATTCAGTACTTC.

The chain couples TRBV2 to TRBJ1-5, with a tentative D call TRBD1 (6 bases). From germline, CDR1 is SNHLY and CDR2 FYNNEI. V lost 5 bases, J lost 7 bases, and 12 bases lay in between. The length of the CDR3 is 13 residues. This chain's CDR3 is CASSNGGSQPQHF. DNA of the CDR3: TGTGCCAGCAGTAATGGGGGCAGCCAGCCCCAGCATTTT.

The chain is built from TRBV27 and TRBJ2-5, with 11 bases that match TRBD2. In germline, CDR1 is MNHEY, CDR2 SMNVEV (reference sequence). The CDR3 length is 15 residues. The V gene end was trimmed by 5 bases and the J gene end by 5 bases; junction bases not matched to a gene: 7. CDR3 DNA sequence: TGTGCCAGCAGTACCTTAGCGGGAGGGGGTGAGACCCAGTACTTC. The encoded protein is CASSTLAGGGETQYF.

J is TRBJ2-7 and V is TRBV6-1, with 8 positions matching TRBD1. The CDR3 covers 17 residues. Trimming took 2 bases from V and 3 from J; bases not matched to a gene: 12. Germline CDR1 is MNHNS and CDR2 is SASEGT. CDR3 in DNA: TGTGCCAGCAGTGAAATCCAGACAGGGGTTCTGTACTACGAGCAGTACTTC. This codes for CASSEIQTGVLYYEQYF.

J is TRBJ2-2 and V is TRBV5-1; D is tentatively TRBD1 or TRBD2 (5 bases each). The V gene lost 4 bases and the J gene lost 2 bases, with 12 bases spanning the gap. Germline assignment: CDR1 SGHRS and CDR2 YFSETQ. CDR3 length: 15 residues. The CDR3 DNA sequence: TGCGCCAGCAGCCCCGGGACGGCAAACACCGGGGAGCTGTTTTTT. Translation: CASSPGTANTGELFF.